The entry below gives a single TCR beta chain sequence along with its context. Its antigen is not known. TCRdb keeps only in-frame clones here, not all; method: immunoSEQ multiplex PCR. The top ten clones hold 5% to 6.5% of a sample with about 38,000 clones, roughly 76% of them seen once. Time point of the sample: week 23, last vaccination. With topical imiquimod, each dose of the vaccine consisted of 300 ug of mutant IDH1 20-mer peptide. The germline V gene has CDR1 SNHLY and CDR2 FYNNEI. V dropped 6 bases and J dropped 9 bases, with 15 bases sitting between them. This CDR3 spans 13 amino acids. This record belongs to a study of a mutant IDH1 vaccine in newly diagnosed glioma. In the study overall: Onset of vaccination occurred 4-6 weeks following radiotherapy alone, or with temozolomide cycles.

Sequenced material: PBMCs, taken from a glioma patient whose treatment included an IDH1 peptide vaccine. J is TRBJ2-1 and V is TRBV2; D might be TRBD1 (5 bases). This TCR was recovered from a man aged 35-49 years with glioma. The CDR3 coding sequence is TGTGCCAGCAGGGGATGGACAACGGGTGAGCAGTTCTTC. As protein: CASRGWTTGEQFF.